A selection of T cell receptor beta chains follows, all from one sample in a study of blood T cell repertoires in COVID-19. Clones were sequenced by immunoSEQ multiplex PCR, and TCRdb holds only the in-frame ones, with some missing. The sample includes some 95,000 clones, 70% to 80% of them seen just once. Sequencing was done on a sample of peripheral blood. These receptors all come from a man aged 70-80 years with acute or convalescent COVID-19. Both conserved end residues are part of each CDR3. D genes are given only for firm matches. Rows give clone size only sometimes, using once, few, many, or a class for an expanded clone.

length	V	J	D	size	DNA	CDR3
17	TRBV30	TRBJ2-3	TRBD1	.	TGTGCCTGGAGGGAAAAGAACCGGGACAGGACCACAGATACGCAGTATTTT	CAWREKNRDRTTDTQYF
15	TRBV19	TRBJ2-1	.	.	TGTGCCAGTAGTATGACCAGGGGCTCCTACAATGAGCAGTTCTTC	CASSMTRGSYNEQFF
16	TRBV7-2	TRBJ2-1	.	.	TGTGCCACCTACAGGGGGGGGCCCTCCGGAATCAATGAGCAGTTCTTC	CATYRGGPSGINEQFF
14	TRBV18	TRBJ2-5	TRBD1	.	TGTGCCAGCTCACCAAGACAGGGCTACGAGACCCAGTACTTC	CASSPRQGYETQYF
14	TRBV29-1	TRBJ2-3	.	once	TGCAGCGTTGAAGGGGTTAGCGGCACAGATACGCAGTATTTT	CSVEGVSGTDTQYF
16	TRBV27	TRBJ2-1	.	many	TGTGCCAGCAGGCCCCAGGGGTTCTATACCTACAATGAGCAGTTCTTC	CASRPQGFYTYNEQFF
17	TRBV6-2/TRBV6-3	TRBJ2-3	TRBD2	.	TGTGCCAGCAGTTCTATGTTTCTAGCGGGAGTCACAGATACGCAGTATTTT	CASSSMFLAGVTDTQYF
15	TRBV7-9	TRBJ2-5	TRBD2	.	TGTGCCAGCAGCACCCGACTAGCGGGGCAAGAGACCCAGTACTTC	CASSTRLAGQETQYF
15	TRBV4-2	TRBJ1-2	.	.	TGTGCCAGCAGCCAAGATCGGGAAAGATCATATGGCTACACCTTC	CASSQDRERSYGYTF
13	TRBV27	TRBJ1-4	TRBD1	.	TGTGCCAGCAGAGGGACAGCTAATGAAAAACTGTTTTTT	CASRGTANEKLFF
14	TRBV24-1	TRBJ2-2	.	once	TGTGCCACCAGTCTGGGCTTGAACACCGGGGAGCTGTTTTTT	CATSLGLNTGELFF
13	TRBV5-1	TRBJ2-7	.	few	TGCGCCAGCAGCGGACTACTAGGCTACGAGCAGTACTTC	CASSGLLGYEQYF
13	TRBV6-9	TRBJ1-5	.	.	TGTGCCAGCAGTCCCCGGACAGCCCCGTTCCAGCATTTT	CASSPRTAPFQHF
18	TRBV21-1	TRBJ1-4	.	.	TGTGCCAGCAGCAACGATCACAGGAAGGGGGTAACTAATGAAAAACTGTTTTTT	CASSNDHRKGVTNEKLFF
14	TRBV10-3	TRBJ2-5	TRBD1	.	TGTGCCATCAGAGCGGGACAGGGGGCCGAGACCCAGTACTTC	CAIRAGQGAETQYF
13	TRBV10-2	TRBJ2-5	TRBD1	once	TGCGCCAGCAGTGGACAGGGACAAGAGACCCAGTACTTC	CASSGQGQETQYF
14	TRBV3-1/TRBV3-2	TRBJ2-1	.	.	TGTGCCAGCGTGGACTCTCCAAACTACAATGAGCAGTTCTTC	CASVDSPNYNEQFF
14	TRBV7-8	TRBJ2-2	TRBD2	.	TGTGCCGCAGGCGGGGGGCGAAGCACCGGGGAGCTGTTTTTT	CAAGGGRSTGELFF
17	TRBV19	TRBJ1-2	.	.	TGTGCCAGTAACAACCGGGGGATCTCTCTCTCTCTGTATGGCTACACCTTC	CASNNRGISLSLYGYTF
13	TRBV7-2	TRBJ2-7	TRBD2	.	TGTGCCAGCAGCGGACCCGGGACTAGCGAGCAGTACTTC	CASSGPGTSEQYF
14	TRBV5-1	TRBJ2-1	TRBD1	.	TGCGCCAGCAGCTTGGGACAGGGTGGCAATGAGCAGTTCTTC	CASSLGQGGNEQFF
14	TRBV2	TRBJ1-4	TRBD1	.	TGTGCCAGCAGTGATCAGGGGGTATATGAAAAACTGTTTTTT	CASSDQGVYEKLFF
11	TRBV6-2/TRBV6-3	TRBJ2-7	.	once	TGTGCCAGCAGTTACGGCTCCGAGCAGTACTTC	CASSYGSEQYF
14	TRBV30	TRBJ1-5	TRBD1	few	TGTGCCTGGAGTTTAGACAGGGGGCTCTGGCCCCAGCATTTT	CAWSLDRGLWPQHF
13	TRBV28	TRBJ1-2	.	.	TGTGCCAGCACGTGGGGCGGCAACTATGGCTACACCTTC	CASTWGGNYGYTF
15	TRBV28	TRBJ2-7	.	.	TGTGCCAGCAGTCCCCTGGGGGCCCAGTCCTACGAGCAGTACTTC	CASSPLGAQSYEQYF